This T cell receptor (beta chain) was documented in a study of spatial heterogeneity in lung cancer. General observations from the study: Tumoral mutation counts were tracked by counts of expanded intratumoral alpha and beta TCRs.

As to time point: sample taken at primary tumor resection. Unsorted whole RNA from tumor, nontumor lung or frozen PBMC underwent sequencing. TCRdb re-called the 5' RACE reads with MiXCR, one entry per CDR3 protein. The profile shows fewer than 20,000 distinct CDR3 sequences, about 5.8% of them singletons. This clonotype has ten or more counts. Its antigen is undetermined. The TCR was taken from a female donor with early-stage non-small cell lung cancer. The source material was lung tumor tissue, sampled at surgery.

The CDR3 DNA reads TGTGCCAGCAGGCCTAGCGGGAACACAGATACGCAGTATTTT. It translates to CASRPSGNTDTQYF. This rearrangement joins TRBV6-5 to TRBJ2-3; 9 nucleotides line up with TRBD2. Trimming at V came to 6 bases and at J to 2 bases, leaving 3 bases not matched to a gene. The CDR3 spans 14 residues. Per the germline V gene, CDR1 is MNHEY and CDR2 is SVGAGI.